Below are 18 T cell receptor beta chains sequenced from a single sample in a study of blood T cell repertoires in COVID-19. Here immunoSEQ multiplex PCR was the method, and the copy in TCRdb shows in-frame clones only, minus some. The sample has 200,000 to 250,000 clones, about nine tenths seen once. Sequencing was done on a sample of PBMCs or T cells enriched from blood (not recorded which). The receptors stem from a woman under 30 who had recovered from COVID-19.

This chain joins TRBV18 and TRBJ1-5; 9 bases line up with TRBD1. This CDR3 has 16 amino acids. The germline CDR1 and CDR2 sequences are KGHSH and LQKENI. Trimming cost V 5 bases and J 0 bases; bases outside gene matches: 5. CDR3 DNA sequence: TGTGCCAGCTCATCCGGGACAGGGAATAGCAATCAGCCCCAGCATTTT. This encodes CASSSGTGNSNQPQHF.

A single count supports this clone. The rearrangement links TRBV28 to TRBJ1-2; D not resolved. Trimming removed 5 bases from V and 0 bases from J, with 7 bases in between. CDR3 length: 13 amino acids. In germline, CDR1 is MDHEN, CDR2 SYDVKM. The CDR3 is CASSQAANYGYTF. For the CDR3, the DNA is TGTGCCAGCAGTCAAGCGGCTAACTATGGCTACACCTTC.

The rearrangement links TRBV18 to TRBJ2-7; 7 bases are a match to TRBD2. This CDR3 is built from 12 residues. From germline, CDR1 is KGHSH and CDR2 LQKENI. After removal of 2 bases from V and 7 bases from J, the junction contained 2 bases not matched to a gene. CDR3 DNA: TGTGCCAGCTCACCAAGGGAGGGGGAGCAGTACTTC. It codes for CASSPREGEQYF.

This chain connects TRBV28 to TRBJ1-5; 7 bases fit TRBD1. J was trimmed by 6 bases and V by 3 bases; bases with no gene match: 8. Germline V CDR1 and CDR2: MDHEN, SYDVKM. The CDR3 runs 15 residues. DNA of the CDR3: TGTGCCAGCAGTTTTCGGAGACAGGGTGGTCAGCCCCAGCATTTT. Translating it yields CASSFRRQGGQPQHF.

The chain uses TRBV7-6 and TRBJ2-1; 10 nucleotides line up with TRBD1. Trimming took 7 bases from V and 8 from J; bases not matched to a gene: 11. Germline V gene sequence: CDR1 SGHVS, CDR2 FNYEAQ. CDR3 length equals 15 residues. CDR3 nucleotide sequence: TGTGCCAGCAAGCCTGGGGGACAGGGGACGTATGAGCAGTTCTTC. Translated: CASKPGGQGTYEQFF. The full variable domain, rest sourced from reference TRBV7-6 and TRBJ2-1, is GAGVSQSPRYKVTKRGQDVALRCDPISGHVSLYWYRQALGQGPEFLTYFNYEAQQDKSGLPNDRFSAERPEGSISTLTIQRTEQRDSAMYRCASKPGGQGTYEQFFGPGTRLTVL.

The genes are TRBV10-3 and TRBJ2-7; 9 bases fit TRBD1. The CDR3 has 18 amino acids. CDR1 is ENHRY and CDR2 is SYGVKD in the germline V gene. J lost 4 bases, V lost 8 bases, and 21 bases had no gene match. The CDR3 DNA reads as TGTGCCATCCGACCGGGACAGGGAAGCCGAATCGGGTCGTACGAGCAGTACTTC. As protein: CAIRPGQGSRIGSYEQYF.

The rearrangement links TRBV9 to TRBJ1-6; a possible D gene is TRBD1 (6 bases). The CDR3 is 15 amino acids. Trimming shortened V by 3 bases and J by 3 bases, and 10 bases separated the two germline ends. The germline V gene has CDR1 SGDLS and CDR2 YYNGEE. CDR3 DNA sequence: TGTGCCAGCAGCGGGGGACACGGCTATAATTCACCCCTCCACTTT. Translated, it gives CASSGGHGYNSPLHF. Filled out from reference TRBV9 and TRBJ1-6, the complete variable domain reads DSGVTQTPKHLITATGQRVTLRCSPRSGDLSVYWYQQSLDQGLQFLIQYYNGEERAKGNILERFSAQQFPDLHSELNLSSLELGDSALYFCASSGGHGYNSPLHFGNGTRLTVT.

CDR3 sequence reads: CASSSRRQGRILNQPQHF. CDR3 DNA sequence: TGTGCCAGCAGTTCCCGAAGACAGGGGAGAATCCTAAATCAGCCCCAGCATTTT. The rearrangement uses TRBV27 and TRBJ1-5; 8 bases agree with TRBD1. Germline CDR1 is MNHEY and CDR2 is SMNVEV (reference sequence). The CDR3 extends over 18 amino acids. J lost 4 bases, V lost 4 bases, and 15 bases had no gene match.

This chain uses TRBV6-2 or TRBV6-3 with TRBJ2-7; weak D call: TRBD2 (7 bases). Trimming removed 2 bases at V and 0 bases at J, with 23 bases between. Germline CDR1 MNHEY, CDR2 SVGEGT. The CDR3 length is 19 residues. The CDR3: CASSYQGSRGGLLSYEQYF. The CDR3, as DNA: TGTGCCAGCAGTTACCAGGGTTCTCGCGGGGGCCTTCTCTCCTACGAGCAGTACTTC.

This chain joins TRBV9 and TRBJ1-2; TRBD1 is a possible D gene (6 bases). Trimming cost V 3 bases and J 7 bases, with 10 bases left between them. Germline CDR1 and CDR2: SGDLS and YYNGEE. The CDR3 length is 12 residues. The CDR3 bases are TGTGCCAGCAGCGGACAGGTAGTTGGCTACACCTTC. Translated: CASSGQVVGYTF.

The chain recombines TRBV27 with TRBJ1-4; 9 nucleotides line up with TRBD1. From germline, CDR1 is MNHEY and CDR2 SMNVEV (reference sequence). Unmatched junction bases numbered 7, after V lost 0 bases and J lost 8 bases. CDR3 length: 16 residues. DNA for the CDR3: TGTGCCAGCAGTTTATCTGGGACAGGGTGGGGAGAAAAACTGTTTTTT. This encodes CASSLSGTGWGEKLFF.

This chain joins TRBV7-9 and TRBJ1-6, with a tentative D call TRBD1 (5 bases). V lost 2 bases and J lost 11, with 10 bases in between. The V gene's germline CDR1 is SEHNR and CDR2 FQNEAQ (reference sequence). The CDR3 runs 13 residues. The CDR3: CASSLPGLTPLHF. In nucleotides, the CDR3 is TGTGCCAGCAGCTTACCGGGACTTACACCCCTCCACTTT.

This clone has just a few counts. The J gene is TRBJ2-3, the V gene TRBV10-1, with a weak D call TRBD2 (5 bases). Germline loops: CDR1 WNHNN, CDR2 SYGVQD (reference sequence). Trimming cost V 6 bases and J 2 bases, with 6 bases left between them. The CDR3 has 12 amino acids. This CDR3 reads CASSRDTDTQYF. DNA of the CDR3: TGCGCCAGCAGCCGGGACACAGATACGCAGTATTTT.

The chain has TRBV18 and TRBJ2-5; D is unclear. Per germline, CDR1 KGHSH and CDR2 LQKENI. Trimming cost V 3 bases and J 3 bases, with 8 bases left between them. This CDR3 has 13 residues. CDR3 amino acids: CASSPAEKETQYF. In DNA form, the CDR3 reads TGTGCCAGCTCACCGGCGGAAAAAGAGACCCAGTACTTC.

The rearrangement links TRBV6-5 to TRBJ1-3; a weak D match, TRBD1 (5 bases). The CDR3 extends over 15 amino acids. V was clipped by 7 bases and J by 0 bases, with 13 bases between them. Germline V gene data show CDR1 as MNHEY and CDR2 as SVGAGI. The CDR3 DNA reads TGTGCCAGCAAAAGGGGCCTCATCTCTGGAAACACCATATATTTT. Translation gives CASKRGLISGNTIYF.

The chain recombines TRBV4-2 with TRBJ1-4; no reliable D call. In germline, CDR1 is LGHNA, CDR2 YNFKEQ. The CDR3 loop spans 15 amino acids. Trimming pared 0 bases from V and 3 bases from J, leaving 8 bases between. CDR3 nucleotide sequence: TGTGCCAGCAGCCAAGAGTTGGCAGCTAATGAAAAACTGTTTTTT. Translating gives CASSQELAANEKLFF.

V is TRBV9 and J is TRBJ1-1; D is undetermined. The CDR3 consists of 14 residues. Germline V gene data show CDR1 as SGDLS and CDR2 as YYNGEE. V was clipped by 0 bases and J by 5 bases, with 11 bases between them. In DNA, the CDR3 is TGTGCCAGCAGCGTAGCTTTCGGAGGGACTGAAGCTTTCTTT. This gives the protein CASSVAFGGTEAFF. Complete variable domain (other parts from reference TRBV9 and TRBJ1-1): DSGVTQTPKHLITATGQRVTLRCSPRSGDLSVYWYQQSLDQGLQFLIQYYNGEERAKGNILERFSAQQFPDLHSELNLSSLELGDSALYFCASSVAFGGTEAFFGQGTRLTVV.

The gene calls are TRBV5-6 and TRBJ2-7; 10 nucleotides agree with TRBD2. Germline V gene lookup returns CDR1 SGHDT and CDR2 YYEEEE. This CDR3 region has 15 residues. J lost 3 bases, V lost 4 bases, and 7 bases had no gene match. The CDR3 sequence: CASSPGLARYYEQYF. The CDR3 nucleotides are TGTGCCAGCAGCCCGGGACTAGCGAGATACTACGAGCAGTACTTC.